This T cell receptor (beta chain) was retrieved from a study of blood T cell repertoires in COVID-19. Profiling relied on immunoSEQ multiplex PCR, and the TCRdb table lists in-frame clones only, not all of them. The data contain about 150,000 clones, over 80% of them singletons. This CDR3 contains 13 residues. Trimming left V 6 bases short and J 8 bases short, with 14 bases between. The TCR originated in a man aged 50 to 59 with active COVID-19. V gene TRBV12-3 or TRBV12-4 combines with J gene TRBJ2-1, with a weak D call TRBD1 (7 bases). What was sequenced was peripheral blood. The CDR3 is CASRGQRGDEQFF. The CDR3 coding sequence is TGTGCCAGCAGGGGACAGAGGGGGGATGAGCAGTTCTTC.